The clone carrying this T cell receptor (beta chain) was observed a handful of times. The antigen is undetermined. The data were obtained in a study of response to subunit inactivated influenza vaccine. Germline CDR1 and CDR2: SGHRS and YFSETQ. V gave up 0 bases and J gave up 4 bases, with 14 bases separating them. The CDR3 consists of 16 residues. In TCRdb, the RT-PCR reads were re-called with MiXCR into one record per CDR3 protein. Of hundreds of thousands of distinct CDR3 sequences in the sample, approximately 13% were seen once. Study-level findings and limits: New T cells are recruited in small numbers by each seasonal influenza vaccination, according to the authors' suggestion.

The chain carries TRBV5-1 and TRBJ2-1, with a tentative D call TRBD2 (5 bases). This sequence originates from a man in his fifties who received an inactivated influenza vaccine. The starting material was PBMCs from blood, obtained roughly 47 days after vaccination. The CDR3 DNA reads as TGCGCCAGCAGCTTGGGAGACTACTCCCTATACAATGAGCAGTTCTTC. It yields the protein CASSLGDYSLYNEQFF.